Sequencing of this T cell receptor beta chain was carried out in a study of beta chain features in type 1 diabetes. Study context: All samples yielded 100 million to 140 million examined sorted cells. Study-level points and caveats: Type 1 diabetes patients had moderately but significantly shorter TCRB CDR3s in all four CD4+ subsets. A pattern of fewer insertions and more deletions at VDJ junctions was seen in type 1 diabetes patients. It was possible that PCR favored shorter templates, equally so in patients and controls.

Germline lookup yields CDR1 SGHAT and CDR2 FQDESV (reference sequence). This CDR3 comprises 15 residues. Trimming cost V 3 bases and J 3 bases, with 11 bases left between them. The whole isolated RNA underwent reverse transcription, so sequencing captured expressed TCRB transcripts. Assay used: immunoSEQ multiplex PCR; TCRdb lists only in-frame clones, some missing. The sample has around 150,000 clones; approximately 9.1% are singletons. Comment on this clone: The antigen is unknown.

This sequence was found in a woman in her 30s with type 1 diabetes. The rearrangement joins TRBV11-1 to TRBJ2-2; a weak D match, TRBD1 (5 bases). Sequencing was carried out using central memory CD4+ T cells from blood. The CDR3 region has the DNA TGTGCCAGCAGCTTGAATAGGGGTGACACCGGGGAGCTGTTTTTT. It yields the protein CASSLNRGDTGELFF. The variable domain in full, completed from reference TRBV11-1 and TRBJ2-2, reads EAEVAQSPRYKITEKSQAVAFWCDPISGHATLYWYRQILGQGPELLVQFQDESVVDDSQLPKDRFSAERLKGVDSTLKIQPAELGDSAMYLCASSLNRGDTGELFFGEGSRLTVL.